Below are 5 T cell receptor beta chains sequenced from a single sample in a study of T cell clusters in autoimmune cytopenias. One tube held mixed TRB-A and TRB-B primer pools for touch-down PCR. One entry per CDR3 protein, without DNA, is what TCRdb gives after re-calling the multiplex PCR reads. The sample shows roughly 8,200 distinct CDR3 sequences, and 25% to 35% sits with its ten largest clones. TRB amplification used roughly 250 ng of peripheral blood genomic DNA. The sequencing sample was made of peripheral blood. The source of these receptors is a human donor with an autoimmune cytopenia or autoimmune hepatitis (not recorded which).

Here the CDR3 reads CASSILAGAETQYF. V gene TRBV19 combines with J gene TRBJ2-5; TCRdb selects TRBD2, and the lack of DNA leaves this call unchecked. Per germline, CDR1 LNHDA and CDR2 SQIVND (reference sequence). This CDR3 comprises 14 residues.

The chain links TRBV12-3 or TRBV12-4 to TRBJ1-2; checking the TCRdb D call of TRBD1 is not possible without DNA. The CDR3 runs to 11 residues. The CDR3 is CASTQGRSYTF.

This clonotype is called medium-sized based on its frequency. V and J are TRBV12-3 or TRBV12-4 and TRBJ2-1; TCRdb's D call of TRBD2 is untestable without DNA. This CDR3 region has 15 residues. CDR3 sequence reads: CASSPDRIAGGRQFF.

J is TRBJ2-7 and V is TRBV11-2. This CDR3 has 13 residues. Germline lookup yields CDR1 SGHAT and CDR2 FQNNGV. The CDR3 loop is CASSLEDGYEQYF.

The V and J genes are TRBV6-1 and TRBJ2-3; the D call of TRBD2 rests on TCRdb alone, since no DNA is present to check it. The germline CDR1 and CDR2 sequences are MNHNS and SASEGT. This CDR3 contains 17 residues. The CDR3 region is CASSGSIAGGTTDTQYF.